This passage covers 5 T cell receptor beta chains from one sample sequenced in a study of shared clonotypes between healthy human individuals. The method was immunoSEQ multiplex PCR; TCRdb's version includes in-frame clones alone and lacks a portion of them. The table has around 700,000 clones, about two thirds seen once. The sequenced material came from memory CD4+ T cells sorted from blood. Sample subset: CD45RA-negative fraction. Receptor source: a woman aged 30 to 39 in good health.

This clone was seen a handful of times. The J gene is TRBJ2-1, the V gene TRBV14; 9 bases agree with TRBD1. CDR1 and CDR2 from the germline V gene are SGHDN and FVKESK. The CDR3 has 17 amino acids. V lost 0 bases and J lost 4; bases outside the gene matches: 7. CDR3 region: CASSQDLGTGRYNEQFF. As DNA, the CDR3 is TGTGCCAGCAGCCAAGATCTTGGGACAGGGAGGTACAATGAGCAGTTCTTC.

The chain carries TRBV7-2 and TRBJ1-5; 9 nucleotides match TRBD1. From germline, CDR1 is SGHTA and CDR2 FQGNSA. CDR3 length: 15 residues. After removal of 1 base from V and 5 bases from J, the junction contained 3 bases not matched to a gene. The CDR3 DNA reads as TGTGCCAGCAGCTTAGTACAGGGGGCGCATCAGCCCCAGCATTTT. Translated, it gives CASSLVQGAHQPQHF.

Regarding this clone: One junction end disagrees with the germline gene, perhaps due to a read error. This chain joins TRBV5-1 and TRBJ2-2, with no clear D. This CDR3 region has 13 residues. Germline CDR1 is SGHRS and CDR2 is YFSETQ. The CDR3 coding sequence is TGCGCCAGCAGCTTGGGCAACAGCGGGGAGCTGTTTTTT. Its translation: CASSLGNSGELFF. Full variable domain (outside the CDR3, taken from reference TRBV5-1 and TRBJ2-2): KAGVTQTPRYLIKTRGQQVTLSCSPISGHRSVSWYQQTPGQGLQFLFEYFSETQRNKGNFPGRFSGRQFSNSRSEMNVSTLELGDSALYLCASSLGNSGELFFGEGSRLTVL.

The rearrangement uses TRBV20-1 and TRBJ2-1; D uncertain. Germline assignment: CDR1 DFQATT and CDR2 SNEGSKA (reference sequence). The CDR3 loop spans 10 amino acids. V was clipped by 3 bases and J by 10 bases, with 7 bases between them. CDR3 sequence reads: CSASSEEQFF. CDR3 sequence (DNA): TGCAGTGCTAGTTCGGAAGAGCAGTTCTTC.

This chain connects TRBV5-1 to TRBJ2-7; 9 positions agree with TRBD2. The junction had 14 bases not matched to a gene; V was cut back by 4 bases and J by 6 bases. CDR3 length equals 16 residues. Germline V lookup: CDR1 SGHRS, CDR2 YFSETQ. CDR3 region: CASSISSWGSGGEQYF. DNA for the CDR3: TGCGCCAGCAGCATATCTAGTTGGGGTAGCGGGGGCGAGCAGTACTTC.